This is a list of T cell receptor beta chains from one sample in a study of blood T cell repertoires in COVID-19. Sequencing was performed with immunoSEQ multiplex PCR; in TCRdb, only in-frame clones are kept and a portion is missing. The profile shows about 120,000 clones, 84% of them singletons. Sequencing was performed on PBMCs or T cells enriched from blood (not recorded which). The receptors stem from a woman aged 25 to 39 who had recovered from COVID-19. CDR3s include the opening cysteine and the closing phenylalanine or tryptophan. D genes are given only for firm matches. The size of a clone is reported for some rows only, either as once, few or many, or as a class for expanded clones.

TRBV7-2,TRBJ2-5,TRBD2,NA,CASSPRGGAGGRETQYF,TGTGCCAGCAGCCCCCGCGGTGGAGCGGGAGGGAGGGAGACCCAGTACTTC
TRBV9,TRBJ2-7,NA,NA,CASPAYEQYF,TGTGCCAGCCCAGCCTACGAGCAGTACTTC
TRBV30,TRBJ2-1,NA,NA,CAWGKGASEQFF,TGTGCCTGGGGCAAAGGGGCGTCGGAGCAGTTCTTC
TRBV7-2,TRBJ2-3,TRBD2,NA,CASSLGDGGDTQYF,TGTGCCAGCAGCTTAGGGGACGGGGGGGATACGCAGTATTTT
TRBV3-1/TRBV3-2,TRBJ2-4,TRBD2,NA,CASSWLGREKNIQYF,TGTGCCAGCAGCTGGCTAGGGAGGGAGAAAAACATTCAGTACTTC
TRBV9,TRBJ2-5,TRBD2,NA,CASSPREGSQETQYF,TGTGCCAGCAGCCCCCGGGAGGGGTCCCAAGAGACCCAGTACTTC
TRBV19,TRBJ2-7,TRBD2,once,CASSIRAGGTYEQYF,TGTGCCAGTAGTATTCGAGCGGGAGGTACCTACGAGCAGTACTTC
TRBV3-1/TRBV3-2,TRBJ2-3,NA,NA,CASSERGASTDTQYF,TGTGCCAGCAGCGAACGGGGGGCTAGCACAGATACGCAGTATTTT
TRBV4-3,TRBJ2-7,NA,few,CASSQVEERGSYEQYF,TGCGCCAGCAGCCAAGTTGAGGAGCGCGGGTCCTACGAGCAGTACTTC
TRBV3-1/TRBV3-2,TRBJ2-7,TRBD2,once,CASSQTGGEQYF,TGTGCCAGCAGCCAAACGGGGGGGGAGCAGTACTTC
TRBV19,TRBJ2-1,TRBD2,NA,CASAPRGSGSWSSYNEQFF,TGTGCCAGTGCCCCTCGGGGGAGCGGGAGTTGGAGCTCCTACAATGAGCAGTTCTTC
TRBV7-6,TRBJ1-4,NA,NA,CASSPFPGRSGEKLFF,TGTGCCAGCAGCCCCTTCCCAGGTCGATCAGGTGAAAAACTGTTTTTT
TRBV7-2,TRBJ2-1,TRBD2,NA,CASSLTGQRDQFF,TGTGCCAGCAGCTTAACTGGCCAGCGGGATCAGTTCTTC